Listed below are T cell receptor beta chains from one sample, sequenced in a study of glioma-infiltrating T cells after dendritic cell vaccination. The assay was immunoSEQ multiplex PCR, and TCRdb's table has in-frame clones only and misses some. The sample yields over 55,000 clones, approximately 81% seen once. The input for sequencing was blood, taken before dendritic cell vaccination. Source of these receptors: a human donor with glioblastoma. The conserved cysteine and the conserved F or W are not part of the CDR3 here. Clone size, where shown, is once, few, many, or a class for clones that have expanded.

V gene	clone size	J gene	CDR3 protein
TRBV7-9	.	TRBJ1-4	ASSLAQFSTTNEKLF
TRBV5-4	few	TRBJ1-1	ASSLGGAGSPEAF
TRBV7-3	.	TRBJ2-4	ASSQGAGTNIQY
TRBV9	.	TRBJ1-5	ASSVATGDQPQH
TRBV5-6	.	TRBJ2-1	ASSPDRSSYNEQF
TRBV14	.	TRBJ1-6	ASTPGGSSYNSPLH
TRBV28	.	TRBJ1-2	ASSLLRHNYGYT
TRBV4-1	.	TRBJ2-5	ASSPRSAETQY
TRBV11-1	.	TRBJ1-2	ASSLGPENYGYT
TRBV13	.	TRBJ2-3	ASSPSGAGPDTQY
TRBV13	few	TRBJ1-2	ASSLDMARYGYT
TRBV2	.	TRBJ2-7	ASRGDSYEQY
TRBV5-7	few	TRBJ2-1	ASSLGQVNEQF
TRBV2	.	TRBJ1-2	ASRPTGIYGYT
TRBV7-2	once	TRBJ1-4	ASSLVQFNEKLF
TRBV5-1	.	TRBJ2-2	ASSLGAAINTGELF
TRBV7-2	once	TRBJ2-1	ASSTQTEEYNEQF
TRBV7-2	.	TRBJ2-2	ASSLHRGGTGELF
TRBV30	.	TRBJ1-6	ALDTTGRSNSPLH
TRBV7-2	.	TRBJ1-5	ASSLAEDGYQPQH
TRBV30	.	TRBJ2-1	AWSVRGDEQF